A single sample is the source of the 13 T cell receptor beta chains below, sequenced in a study of blood T cells in healthy people across ages (dated by TCRdb to 2013 to 2016). Library creation used 5' RACE. The listed sequencing device is Illumina HiSeq 2500. The second PCR ran for roughly 7 to 11 cycles and used a J-beta primer mix along with a sample-barcoded 5' primer. TCRdb reprocessing: public reads trimmed at Q25 with fastp, clones called with MiXCR, in-frame beta chains kept. Under each unique CDR3 protein, matching rows form one entry showing the most common genes and DNA. This sample has 850,000 to 1,100,000 distinct CDR3 sequences in its table, and around two fifths of those were observed once. Roughly 14% of the sample is in the top ten clones. The sequenced sample consisted of blood. Receptor source: a man between 18 and 35 years old in good health.

The chain employs TRBV4-2 and TRBJ1-1, with D unclear. CDR3 size: 13 residues. CDR1 is LGHNA and CDR2 is YNFKEQ in the germline V gene. V lost 0 bases to trimming and J lost 4 bases, with 6 bases between them. The CDR3 is CASSQEKATEAFF. CDR3 DNA sequence: TGTGCCAGCAGCCAAGAGAAAGCCACTGAAGCTTTCTTT.

V is TRBV12-3 or TRBV12-4 and J is TRBJ2-3; D is unclear. The CDR3 contains 14 residues. Deletions cut 2 bases from V and 5 bases from J, with 11 bases between. DNA of the CDR3: TGTGCCAGCAGTTTAAGGCCCTGGGGAGATACGCAGTATTTT. It is translated as CASSLRPWGDTQYF.

The V and J genes are TRBV19 and TRBJ1-1; D is perhaps TRBD1 (5 bases). The CDR3 length is 15 residues. Looked up from germline, CDR1 is LNHDA and CDR2 is SQIVND (reference sequence). V was clipped by 8 bases and J by 3 bases, with 19 bases between them. In DNA, the CDR3 is TGTGCCAGTTTCTGGGGGAGGGAACAGGACACTGAAGCTTTCTTT. Protein: CASFWGREQDTEAFF.

The V gene is TRBV6-5, the J gene TRBJ2-5; tentatively, D is TRBD2 (5 bases). The DNA end favors TRBJ2-7, so the J call may be wrong. This CDR3 spans 13 amino acids. CDR1 is MNHEY and CDR2 is SVGAGI in the germline V gene. The CDR3 sequence: CASSYARRYEQYF. CDR3 sequence (DNA): TGTGCCAGCAGTTACGCGCGGAGGTACGAGCAGTACTTC.

The chain combines TRBV5-1 with TRBJ2-1; 9 bases line up with TRBD2. The J call is uncertain, as TRBJ2-7 better fits the DNA end. Germline V CDR1 and CDR2: SGHRS, YFSETQ. CDR3 length equals 15 residues. In nucleotides, the CDR3 is TGCGCCAGCAGCTTGGTGCGGGGGGGCTACAATGAGCAGTACTTC. This codes for CASSLVRGGYNEQYF.

This clonotype was detected a few times. V gene TRBV6-1 combines with J gene TRBJ2-3; D gene ambiguous. Trimming took off 2 bases at V and 2 bases at J, with 2 bases between the two ends. The germline CDR1 and CDR2 sequences are MNHNS and SASEGT. The CDR3 covers 12 residues. The DNA for the CDR3 is TGTGCCAGCAGTGAAACCACAGATACGCAGTATTTT. Translated, it gives CASSETTDTQYF.

This clonotype has just a few counts. The chain uses TRBV7-3 and TRBJ2-1, with D maybe TRBD2 (5 bases). CDR1 and CDR2 (germline): SGHTA, FQGTGA. This CDR3 has 14 residues. The V end lost 0 bases, the J end lost 6 bases, and 9 bases lay between the germline ends. CDR3 loop: CASSLTSAANEQFF. The CDR3 DNA is TGTGCCAGCAGCTTAACTAGCGCCGCCAATGAGCAGTTCTTC.

This clonotype was seen a few times. J is TRBJ2-2 and V is TRBV6-6; D not resolved. Germline V CDR1 and CDR2: MNHNY, SVGAGI (reference sequence). V lost 9 bases and J lost 5, with 4 bases in between. CDR3 length: 10 residues. CDR3 DNA sequence: TGTGCCAGTTGGACCGGGGAGCTGTTTTTT. Translation gives CASWTGELFF.

This clonotype was found a few times. This rearrangement joins TRBV7-9 to TRBJ1-2, with D hard to call. Germline V gene data show CDR1 as SEHNR and CDR2 as FQNEAQ (reference sequence). V lost 10 bases and J lost 5, with 17 bases in between. CDR3 length: 13 residues. CDR3 coding DNA: TGTGCCATCCCGGGTACCGGAGGGTATGGCTACACCTTC. Residues: CAIPGTGGYGYTF.

This clonotype was found once. The J gene is TRBJ2-7, the V gene TRBV7-3, with TRBD2 matching 7 bases. The germline V gene has CDR1 SGHTA and CDR2 FQGTGA. The ends lost 1 base at V and 3 bases at J; junction bases unmatched: 9. The CDR3 covers 16 residues. The CDR3 nucleotides are TGTGCCAGCAGCTTAAAAGACGGGAGGTCCCACTACGAGCAGTACTTC. Amino acid sequence: CASSLKDGRSHYEQYF.

V usage is TRBV5-1 and J usage is TRBJ2-4, with 8 positions matching TRBD1. Gene TRBJ2-7 matches the end of the DNA better, so the J call may be wrong. The CDR3 consists of 16 residues. The V gene's germline CDR1 is SGHRS and CDR2 YFSETQ. The CDR3 DNA follows: TGCGCCAGCAGCTTAAGTCCCGGGGCAGGGGGCGACGAGCAGTACTTC. Translating gives CASSLSPGAGGDEQYF.

This CDR3 is CASSLGTGIAFF. DNA for the CDR3: TGTGCCAGCAGCTTGGGAACAGGGATAGCTTTCTTT. This sequence joins TRBV13 and TRBJ1-1; possible D gene TRBD1, 6 bases. The germline V gene has CDR1 PRHDT and CDR2 FYEKMQ (reference sequence). The CDR3 consists of 12 residues. The V end lost 3 bases, the J end lost 10 bases, and 12 bases lay between the germline ends.

This clonotype was seen only a few times. The gene calls are TRBV11-2 and TRBJ1-3, with D hard to call. V lost 1 base and J lost 0, with 10 bases in between. Germline loops: CDR1 SGHAT, CDR2 FQNNGV. This CDR3 is 16 amino acids long. DNA for the CDR3: TGTGCCAGCAGCTTAGCGTTCATGAGCTCTGGAAACACCATATATTTT. Its translation is CASSLAFMSSGNTIYF.